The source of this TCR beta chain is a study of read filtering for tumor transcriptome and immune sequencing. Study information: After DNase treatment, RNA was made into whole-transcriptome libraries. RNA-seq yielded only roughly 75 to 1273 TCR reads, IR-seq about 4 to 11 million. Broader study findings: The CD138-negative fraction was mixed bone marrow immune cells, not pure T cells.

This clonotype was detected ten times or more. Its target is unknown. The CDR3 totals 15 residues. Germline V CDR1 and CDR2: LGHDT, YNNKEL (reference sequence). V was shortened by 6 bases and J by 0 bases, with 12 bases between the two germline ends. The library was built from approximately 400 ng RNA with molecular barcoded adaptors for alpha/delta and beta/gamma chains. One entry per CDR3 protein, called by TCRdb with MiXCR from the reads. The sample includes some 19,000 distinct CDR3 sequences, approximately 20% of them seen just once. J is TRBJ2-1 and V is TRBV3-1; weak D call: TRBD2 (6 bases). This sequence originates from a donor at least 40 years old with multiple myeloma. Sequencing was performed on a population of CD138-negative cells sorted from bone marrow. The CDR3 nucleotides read TGTGCCAGCAGGCGGGGTCGAAGCTCCTACAATGAGCAGTTCTTC. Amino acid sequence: CASRRGRSSYNEQFF.